This T cell receptor beta chain appears in the sequencing data of a study of beta chain features in type 1 diabetes. For this clone: Its specificity is not known.

Study conclusions and caveats: For Type 1 diabetes patients, all four CD4+ subsets carried TCRB CDR3s that were moderately but significantly shorter.

The entirety of the isolated RNA underwent reverse transcription, so expressed TCRB transcripts were sequenced. The data were produced by immunoSEQ multiplex PCR, yet TCRdb's version contains in-frame clones alone and is incomplete. This sample has 640,000 or so clones, with roughly 12% found just once. The sequenced sample was naive CD4+ T cells from blood. This TCR was recovered from a man aged 18 to 30 with type 1 diabetes.

This CDR3 is CASSPPWSNTEAFF. The DNA of the CDR3 is TGTGCCAGCAGCCCCCCTTGGTCGAACACTGAAGCTTTCTTT. The chain combines TRBV11-3 with TRBJ1-1; D call uncertain. The CDR3 has 14 amino acids. Germline V gene lookup returns CDR1 SGHNT and CDR2 YENEEA. Trimming stripped 5 bases from V and 1 base from J, with 11 bases between.